The 32 T cell receptor beta chains in this list originate from one sample, sequenced in a study of regulatory T cells in long-lasting Graves disease. Indicated time point: newly diagnosed GD, antithyroid drugs for less than 3 months. After RNA was extracted from PBMCs, the TCR library was made from it. Sequencing libraries for TCR beta were prepared with iRepertoire HTBI primers and Arm-PCR of CDR3 regions. TCRdb itself ran the multiplex PCR reads through MiXCR, one entry per CDR3 protein. The sample lists hundreds of thousands of distinct CDR3 sequences, about 15% occurring once. These data are also associated with another study on T cells in Graves' hyperthyroidism and ophthalmopathy.

Material: peripheral blood mononuclear cells (PBMCs), obtained at new diagnosis, from a patient treated with antithyroid drugs. Receptors were obtained from a woman in her 40s with Graves disease.

The chain combines TRBV7-6 with TRBJ2-7, with 7 bases fitting TRBD1. Unmatched junction bases numbered 5, after V lost 0 bases and J lost 0 bases. This CDR3 has 16 amino acids. Germline V gene sequence: CDR1 SGHVS, CDR2 FNYEAQ. CDR3 bases: TGTGCCAGCAGCTTAGCGGGGACAGACCTCTCCTACGAGCAGTACTTC. As protein: CASSLAGTDLSYEQYF.

The table lists this clonotype with many counts. V usage is TRBV3-1 and J usage is TRBJ1-2, with D perhaps matching TRBD1 (6 bases). The V end lost 0 bases, the J end lost 1 base, and 15 bases lay between the germline ends. The V gene's germline CDR1 is LGHDT and CDR2 YNNKEL (reference sequence). This CDR3 is 17 amino acids long. This CDR3 is CASSQDLGQGFNYGYTF. DNA of the CDR3: TGTGCCAGCAGCCAAGATCTTGGGCAGGGGTTTAACTATGGCTACACCTTC.

In its sample, this clonotype was seen many times. This chain uses TRBV18 with TRBJ1-1, with D possibly matching TRBD1 (5 bases). Trimming removed 6 bases from V and 6 bases from J, with 17 bases in between. CDR1 KGHSH and CDR2 LQKENI come from the germline V gene. CDR3 length equals 14 residues. The DNA for the CDR3 is TGTGCCAGCTCGAGGCGAGGGGTAGACCCTGAAGCTTTCTTT. Translated: CASSRRGVDPEAFF.

A word on this clonotype: A read error may be the cause here, since a much bigger clone is one base away. The chain couples TRBV12-3 or TRBV12-4 to TRBJ1-1; no firm D call. This CDR3 has 15 residues. V lost 5 bases and J 10 bases, leaving 23 bases between the germline ends. DNA of the CDR3: TGTGCCAGCAGTATGGTGGAGGGCACTAGAGGTGGAGCTTTCTTT. As protein: CASSMVEGTRGGAFF.

This rearrangement joins TRBV10-3 to TRBJ2-1; 8 nucleotides agree with TRBD2. Germline loops: CDR1 ENHRY, CDR2 SYGVKD. J gave up 4 bases and V 6 bases, and 8 bases lay outside the gene matches. The CDR3 has 15 amino acids. CDR3 protein: CAIRSGASGYNEQFF. In nucleotides, the CDR3 is TGTGCCATCAGATCGGGGGCTAGCGGGTACAATGAGCAGTTCTTC.

This chain connects TRBV19 to TRBJ2-7, with 10 nucleotides matching TRBD2. Trimming cost V 4 bases and J 6 bases; bases outside gene matches: 3. CDR1 LNHDA and CDR2 SQIVND come from the germline V gene (reference sequence). The length of the CDR3 is 13 residues. CDR3 DNA: TGTGCCAGTAGTAGGACTAGCGGCAGCGAGCAGTACTTC. It codes for CASSRTSGSEQYF.

This clonotype was detected ten times or more. The chain recombines TRBV11-2 with TRBJ2-4, with TRBD1 as a possible D gene (5 bases). V shed 5 bases and J shed 10 bases, with 24 bases lying between them. The germline V gene has CDR1 SGHAT and CDR2 FQNNGV. This CDR3 spans 16 amino acids. DNA of the CDR3: TGTGCCAGCAGCGTGACCACAGGCCAAGTTCCCTCAATTCAGTACTTC. Its translation is CASSVTTGQVPSIQYF.

This clonotype was seen repeatedly, ten times or more. The chain carries TRBV5-5 and TRBJ2-5, with TRBD1 identical over 7 bases. CDR1 and CDR2 (germline): SGHKS, YYEKEE (reference sequence). The CDR3 length is 18 residues. The V gene end was trimmed by 2 bases and the J gene end by 5 bases; junction bases not matched to a gene: 18. The CDR3 sequence: CASSFRGSGVGGRETQYF. The CDR3 coding sequence is TGTGCCAGCAGCTTTAGGGGGTCAGGAGTAGGGGGCCGGGAGACCCAGTACTTC.

This clonotype showed up just a few times. The genes are TRBV7-9 and TRBJ2-3; TRBD2 is a possible D gene (5 bases). Germline CDR1 SEHNR, CDR2 FQNEAQ (reference sequence). The V end was cut by 5 bases, the J end by 3 bases, with 15 bases between. The CDR3 is 15 residues long. CDR3 coding DNA: TGTGCCAGCAGCCTTTCGTCGGGGTGGACAGATACGCAGTATTTT. It yields the protein CASSLSSGWTDTQYF.

In this sample, this clonotype turned up many times. CDR3: CASSSQTQANEKLFF. CDR3 in DNA: TGTGCCAGCAGTTCACAGACCCAGGCTAATGAAAAACTGTTTTTT. V is TRBV5-4 and J is TRBJ1-4; D is unclear. V was clipped by 5 bases and J by 3 bases, with 14 bases between them. This CDR3 spans 15 amino acids. CDR1 SGHNT and CDR2 YYREEE come from the germline V gene (reference sequence). The variable domain in full, completed from reference TRBV5-4 and TRBJ1-4, reads ETGVTQSPTHLIKTRGQQVTLRCSSQSGHNTVSWYQQALGQGPQFIFQYYREEENGRGNFPPRFSGLQFPNYSSELNVNALELDDSALYLCASSSQTQANEKLFFGSGTQLSVL.

In this sample, this clonotype turned up many times. The chain couples TRBV25-1 to TRBJ2-5; D ambiguous. The CDR3 has 13 amino acids. Per the germline V gene, CDR1 is MGHDK and CDR2 is SYGVNS. V was trimmed by 2 bases and J by 3 bases, leaving 7 bases between them. The CDR3, as DNA: TGTGCCAGCAGTGAACGCCTAAAAGAGACCCAGTACTTC. This sequence encodes CASSERLKETQYF. Full variable domain (rest looked up from reference TRBV25-1 and TRBJ2-5): EADIYQTPRYLVIGTGKKITLECSQTMGHDKMYWYQQDPGMELHLIHYSYGVNSTEKGDLSSESTVSRIRTEHFPLTLESARPSHTSQYLCASSERLKETQYFGPGTRLLVL.

J is TRBJ1-1 and V is TRBV29-1; D is unresolved. Germline lookup yields CDR1 SQVTM and CDR2 ANQGSEA. This CDR3 region has 12 residues. V lost 7 bases and J lost 7, with 16 bases in between. CDR3 loop: CSAERVPDEAFF. CDR3 nucleotide sequence: TGCAGCGCCGAAAGAGTCCCGGATGAAGCTTTCTTT.

Turning to this clonotype: At one end, the junction sequence differs from germline, possibly due to a read error. The rearrangement links TRBV14 to TRBJ2-3, with 10 bases fitting TRBD2. CDR1 is SGHDN and CDR2 is FVKESK in the germline V gene. The CDR3 is made up of 18 amino acids. Written as DNA, the CDR3 is TGTGCCAGCAGTCAAGAGCTAGCGGGAGTCGTCCCCACAGATACGCAGTATTTT. Its translation: CASSQELAGVVPTDTQYF. The variable domain in full, completed from reference TRBV14 and TRBJ2-3, reads EAGVTQFPSHSVIEKGQTVTLRCDPISGHDNLYWYRRVMGKEIKFLLHFVKESKQDESGMPNNRFLAERTGGTYSTLKVQPAELEDSGVYFCASSQELAGVVPTDTQYFGPGTRLTVL.

V usage is TRBV2 and J usage is TRBJ1-1; 9 nucleotides align to TRBD1. The CDR3 runs to 15 residues. V gave up 3 bases and J gave up 4 bases; unmatched junction bases: 6. The germline gives CDR1 SNHLY, CDR2 FYNNEI. The CDR3 DNA follows: TGTGCCAGCAGTGACACAGGGGGCTCGCTCACTGAAGCTTTCTTT. Translated: CASSDTGGSLTEAFF. Variable domain in full (rest from reference TRBV2 and TRBJ1-1): EPEVTQTPSHQVTQMGQEVILRCVPISNHLYFYWYRQILGQKVEFLVSFYNNEISEKSEIFDDQFSVERPDGSNFTLKIRSTKLEDSAMYFCASSDTGGSLTEAFFGQGTRLTVV.

There are many counts of this clonotype. The rearrangement uses TRBV7-9 and TRBJ2-7; 12 bases line up with TRBD2. Germline-derived CDR1 and CDR2 are SEHNR and FQNEAQ (reference sequence). The junction had 3 bases not matched to a gene; V was cut back by 0 bases and J by 0 bases. CDR3 length equals 17 residues. The DNA of the CDR3 is TGTGCCAGCAGCTTAGCGCTAGCGGGAGGGAGCTCCTACGAGCAGTACTTC. This codes for CASSLALAGGSSYEQYF.

This clonotype was found many times. CDR3 amino acids: CASSFRGGRSEQFF. The CDR3 region has the DNA TGTGCCAGCAGCTTCCGGGGAGGGCGGTCCGAGCAGTTCTTC. The genes are TRBV7-2 and TRBJ2-1; 7 nucleotides line up with TRBD2. This CDR3 has 14 residues. Germline V lookup: CDR1 SGHTA, CDR2 FQGNSA. V gave up 3 bases and J gave up 10 bases; unmatched junction bases: 9.

A note on this clonotype: A far larger clone is just one base off, so this is likely a read error. This chain connects TRBV28 to TRBJ2-1, with 10 bases fitting TRBD2. The CDR3 extends over 13 amino acids. The trim removed 6 bases at V and 5 bases at J, leaving 1 base unmatched. Germline V CDR1 and CDR2: MDHEN, SYDVKM. CDR3 amino acids: CASSGLADNEQFF. The CDR3 region has the DNA TGTGCCAGCAGCGGACTAGCGGACAATGAGCAGTTCTTC.

There are many counts of this clonotype. The genes are TRBV7-8 and TRBJ2-5, with a tentative D call TRBD1 (5 bases). CDR1 SGHVS and CDR2 FQNEAQ come from the germline V gene. Trimming cost V 4 bases and J 1 base, with 13 bases left between them. This CDR3 is built from 15 residues. The CDR3 sequence: CASSSSMGLQETQYF. The CDR3 nucleotides are TGTGCCAGCAGCTCCAGCATGGGGCTCCAAGAGACCCAGTACTTC.

This clonotype showed up many times. Mismatch with germline at one junction end may stem from a read error. This chain uses TRBV28 with TRBJ2-1; 13 bases line up with TRBD2. This CDR3 contains 12 residues. Germline lookup yields CDR1 MDHEN and CDR2 SYDVKM. CDR3 sequence reads: CASTGTSGVVLF. DNA of the CDR3: TGTGCCAGCACCGGGACTAGCGGGGTGGTGCTCTTC.

The rearrangement links TRBV7-6 to TRBJ2-1, with a possible D match to TRBD2 (6 bases). The V and J ends lost 5 bases and 10 bases respectively, with 15 bases between them. Germline V lookup: CDR1 SGHVS, CDR2 FNYEAQ. The CDR3 is 13 residues long. The CDR3 region is CASSPSSAGEQFF. The CDR3 DNA is TGTGCCAGCAGCCCAAGCTCGGCGGGAGAGCAGTTCTTC.

This chain joins TRBV6-1 and TRBJ2-1; tentative D call: TRBD2 (6 bases). Trimming stripped 5 bases from V and 1 base from J, with 27 bases between. This CDR3 comprises 20 residues. Germline CDR1 is MNHNS and CDR2 is SASEGT. The CDR3 here is CASSKPIDRAGKRSYNEQFF. DNA for the CDR3: TGTGCCAGCAGTAAGCCGATTGATAGGGCGGGAAAAAGGTCCTACAATGAGCAGTTCTTC.

In its sample, this clonotype was seen many times. V and J are TRBV20-1 and TRBJ2-1; D gene ambiguous. The germline V gene encodes CDR1 DFQATT and CDR2 SNEGSKA (reference sequence). V was clipped by 4 bases and J by 9 bases, with 19 bases between them. The CDR3 spans 14 residues. DNA for the CDR3: TGCAGTGCTACTACGGGTGGTCGTGTGGGTGAGCAGTTCTTC. The encoded protein is CSATTGGRVGEQFF.

This clonotype has a count of ten or more. The junction and the germline gene differ at one end; a read error may be behind it. J is TRBJ2-5 and V is TRBV12-3 or TRBV12-4; 8 bases map to TRBD1. This CDR3 contains 17 residues. In nucleotides, the CDR3 is TGTGCCAGCAGTTTTTGGGTCCCGGGACAGGACCAAGGGACCCAGTACTTC. Translating it yields CASSFWVPGQDQGTQYF.

This clonotype came up a few times. The gene calls are TRBV5-6 and TRBJ2-7, with D maybe TRBD1 (7 bases). Germline loops: CDR1 SGHDT, CDR2 YYEEEE. CDR3 length: 14 residues. V was trimmed by 4 bases and J by 5 bases, leaving 16 bases between them. CDR3 DNA sequence: TGTGCCAGCAGCCCGACGCAGGGGGGCCACGAGCAGTACTTC. Protein product: CASSPTQGGHEQYF.

The V gene is TRBV19, the J gene TRBJ1-5; D gene unclear. This CDR3 has 16 residues. Between the trimmed V and J ends, which lost 5 bases and 0 bases, there was a span of 14 bases. Germline values: CDR1 LNHDA, CDR2 SQIVND (reference sequence). The CDR3 protein is CASSRYSQYSNQPQHF. The CDR3 bases are TGTGCCAGTAGTCGTTACAGTCAATATAGCAATCAGCCCCAGCATTTT.

This clonotype has at least ten counts. This chain links TRBV9 with TRBJ1-4; 9 bases line up with TRBD1. CDR1 is SGDLS, CDR2 YYNGEE, per germline. Unmatched junction bases numbered 6, after V lost 4 bases and J lost 8 bases. This CDR3 spans 14 amino acids. The DNA for the CDR3 is TGTGCCAGCAGCCCAGGACAGGGGAGGGAAAAACTGTTTTTT. Translating it yields CASSPGQGREKLFF. Combining the CDR3 with reference TRBV9 and TRBJ1-4 gives the whole variable domain DSGVTQTPKHLITATGQRVTLRCSPRSGDLSVYWYQQSLDQGLQFLIQYYNGEERAKGNILERFSAQQFPDLHSELNLSSLELGDSALYFCASSPGQGREKLFFGSGTQLSVL.

This clonotype was seen ten or more times. V gene TRBV3-1 combines with J gene TRBJ1-1, with 8 bases matching TRBD1. With 4 bases clipped from V and 1 base from J, the junction kept 8 bases outside the gene matches. The V gene's germline CDR1 is LGHDT and CDR2 YNNKEL (reference sequence). The CDR3 runs 16 residues. CDR3 DNA: TGTGCCAGCAGCCCCGACAGGGGTCAGGGGAACACTGAAGCTTTCTTT. It specifies CASSPDRGQGNTEAFF.

This clonotype was observed at least ten times. The chain is built from TRBV12-3 or TRBV12-4 and TRBJ2-2; TRBD2 is a possible D gene (6 bases). The V end lost 5 bases, the J end lost 4 bases, and 14 bases lay between the germline ends. The CDR3 covers 15 residues. CDR3 nucleotides: TGTGCCAGCAGTCCCCCCTGGCGGGGCACCGGGGAGCTGTTTTTT. It is translated as CASSPPWRGTGELFF.

Of note for this clonotype: This may arise from a read error, as a much more abundant clone is one base away. The gene calls are TRBV11-2 and TRBJ2-3, with D possibly TRBD2 on 6 matching bases. The length of the CDR3 is 16 residues. Germline V CDR1 and CDR2: SGHAT, FQNNGV. Trimming left V 5 bases short and J 0 bases short, with 15 bases between. This CDR3 is CASSPRELGSTDTQYF. Here the CDR3 DNA reads TGTGCCAGCAGCCCCCGGGAGCTAGGAAGCACAGATACGCAGTATTTT.

The rearrangement joins TRBV9 to TRBJ2-7; TRBD1 might be the D (5 bases). V was cut by 4 bases and J by 3 bases, with 14 bases left in between. CDR1 is SGDLS, CDR2 YYNGEE, per germline. The CDR3 is made up of 14 amino acids. Here the CDR3 reads CASSLDSEIYEQYF. CDR3 sequence (DNA): TGTGCCAGCAGCCTAGACAGTGAAATCTACGAGCAGTACTTC.

This clonotype was detected many times. V and J are TRBV10-3 and TRBJ2-1; perhaps TRBD1 as D (6 bases). Germline lookup yields CDR1 ENHRY and CDR2 SYGVKD. The V end lost 6 bases, the J end lost 3 bases, and 12 bases lay between the germline ends. There are 14 residues in the CDR3. CDR3 in DNA: TGTGCCATCAGAACGGGACAAGACTACAATGAGCAGTTCTTC. Its translation is CAIRTGQDYNEQFF.

The sample holds many counts of this clonotype. V and J are TRBV7-2 and TRBJ2-5; 9 nucleotides align to TRBD1. Germline trimming cut 4 bases from V and 0 bases from J; bases unmatched to any gene: 6. Looked up from germline, CDR1 is SGHTA and CDR2 is FQGNSA. The CDR3 runs 16 residues. The CDR3 reads CASSSKTGGNQETQYF. The CDR3 DNA reads TGTGCCAGCAGCTCTAAGACAGGGGGAAACCAAGAGACCCAGTACTTC.